Following are 24 T cell receptor beta chains from one sample sequenced in a study of T-cell memory formation after mild COVID-19. TCRdb independently ran MiXCR on the 5' RACE reads; one entry per CDR3 protein. The data hold more than 350,000 distinct CDR3 sequences, with around a sixth observed a single time. The sample consisted of PBMCs or a T cell subset sorted from them (not recorded which). These TCRs come from a man aged 18 to 30 who had mild COVID-19 (a few samples of this study predate the infection). Cell type and time point are not known.

This chain joins TRBV3-1 and TRBJ2-2; tentative D call: TRBD1 (5 bases). V was cut by 7 bases and J by 0 bases, with 9 bases left in between. In germline, CDR1 is LGHDT, CDR2 YNNKEL (reference sequence). This CDR3 is 14 amino acids long. The CDR3 nucleotides read TGTGCCAGCAAGGGGTGGACGAACACCGGGGAGCTGTTTTTT. Protein: CASKGWTNTGELFF.

This clonotype was counted at least ten times. The chain employs TRBV5-1 and TRBJ2-1, with TRBD2 identical over 16 bases. In germline, CDR1 is SGHRS, CDR2 YFSETQ. This CDR3 spans 17 amino acids. With 0 bases clipped from V and 9 bases from J, the junction kept 6 bases outside the gene matches. CDR3 DNA sequence: TGCGCCAGCAGCTTGGTCGCAGGGACTAGCGGGGGGGCTGAGCAGTTCTTC. Translation: CASSLVAGTSGGAEQFF.

This clonotype was seen repeatedly, ten times or more. The chain combines TRBV15 with TRBJ1-6; D might be TRBD1 (6 bases). CDR3 length: 18 amino acids. Germline V gene sequence: CDR1 LNHNV, CDR2 YYDKDF (reference sequence). V was trimmed by 1 base and J by 11 bases, leaving 24 bases between them. The CDR3 sequence: CATSRGGPRGTVSAPLHF. Written as DNA, the CDR3 is TGTGCCACCAGCAGAGGGGGACCCAGGGGTACGGTGTCTGCACCCCTCCACTTT.

The genes are TRBV5-6 and TRBJ2-7; D remains ambiguous. Per germline, CDR1 SGHDT and CDR2 YYEEEE. With 3 bases removed from V and 2 bases from J, the gap between germline ends came to 9 bases. The CDR3 is made up of 13 amino acids. The CDR3 coding sequence is TGTGCCAGCAGCTCCGGGCCTCCCTACGAGCAGTACGTC. Protein sequence: CASSSGPPYEQYV.

The CDR3, as DNA: TGTGCCAGCAGGAAGGGGACTAGCGGGGGGGTCAAATTCACAGATACGCAGTATTTT. This encodes CASRKGTSGGVKFTDTQYF. The chain recombines TRBV2 with TRBJ2-3; 16 bases agree with TRBD2. This CDR3 has 19 residues. Germline loops: CDR1 SNHLY, CDR2 FYNNEI. V was clipped by 6 bases and J by 2 bases; unmatched bases: 11. Filled out from reference TRBV2 and TRBJ2-3, the complete variable domain reads EPEVTQTPSHQVTQMGQEVILRCVPISNHLYFYWYRQILGQKVEFLVSFYNNEISEKSEIFDDQFSVERPDGSNFTLKIRSTKLEDSAMYFCASRKGTSGGVKFTDTQYFGPGTRLTVL.

This clonotype turned up a few times. The genes are TRBV12-3 or TRBV12-4 and TRBJ2-5; the match to TRBD1 covers 7 bases. J gave up 5 bases and V 6 bases, and 6 bases lay outside the gene matches. The CDR3 is 13 residues long. CDR3 bases: TGTGCCAGCAGACTGACAGGGTCGGAGACCCAGTACTTC. This encodes CASRLTGSETQYF.

The chain couples TRBV5-6 to TRBJ1-2; weak D call: TRBD1 (6 bases). In germline, CDR1 is SGHDT, CDR2 YYEEEE. The CDR3 loop spans 16 amino acids. With 2 bases removed from V and 4 bases from J, the gap between germline ends came to 18 bases. Here the CDR3 reads CASSFAGAPGPYGYTF. The DNA of the CDR3 is TGTGCCAGCAGCTTTGCAGGGGCGCCAGGTCCCTATGGCTACACCTTC.

The V and J genes are TRBV12-3 or TRBV12-4 and TRBJ2-4; D call uncertain. This CDR3 comprises 15 residues. The germline V and J ends were trimmed by 7 bases and 0 bases, with 13 bases remaining between them. DNA for the CDR3: TGTGCCAGCACTGGCAGGACGGTAGCCAAAAACATTCAGTACTTC. The encoded protein is CASTGRTVAKNIQYF.

There are many counts of this clonotype. The gene calls are TRBV20-1 and TRBJ2-1, with 9 nucleotides matching TRBD2. CDR1 and CDR2 (germline): DFQATT, SNEGSKA (reference sequence). V shed 1 base and J 2 bases; nucleotides not matched to a gene: 6. The length of the CDR3 is 16 residues. CDR3 sequence (DNA): TGCAGTGCTAGAGGTTCTAGCGGGGAGACCTACAATGAGCAGTTCTTC. Amino acid sequence: CSARGSSGETYNEQFF.

For the CDR3, the DNA is TGTGCCAGCAGCTTAGGAAAAGGGGGAGGCTACACCTTC. Amino acids: CASSLGKGGGYTF. This sequence joins TRBV7-9 and TRBJ1-2; weak D call: TRBD1 (6 bases). V gave up 1 base and J gave up 8 bases, with 11 bases separating them. Germline V CDR1 and CDR2: SEHNR, FQNEAQ (reference sequence). The CDR3 totals 13 residues.

The genes are TRBV4-1 and TRBJ1-2; TRBD1 matches 7 bases. J was trimmed by 3 bases and V by 1 base; bases with no gene match: 5. Per germline, CDR1 MGHRA and CDR2 YSYEKL. This CDR3 spans 15 amino acids. CDR3 sequence (DNA): TGCGCCAGCAGCCAAGTGGGGCAGGGGGACTATGGCTACACCTTC. It yields the protein CASSQVGQGDYGYTF.

The rearrangement links TRBV6-1 to TRBJ2-5, with D perhaps TRBD1 or TRBD2 (7 bases each). There are 16 residues in the CDR3. Germline lookup yields CDR1 MNHNS and CDR2 SASEGT. Trimming removed 3 bases at V and 3 bases at J, with 17 bases between. As DNA, the CDR3 is TGTGCCAGCAGTGACTACCTACAGGGGACTAAAGAGACCCAGTACTTC. Its translation: CASSDYLQGTKETQYF.

The sample holds many counts of this clonotype. This chain joins TRBV12-3 or TRBV12-4 and TRBJ2-3; D ambiguous. CDR3 length: 13 residues. V was shortened by 7 bases and J by 2 bases, with 10 bases between the two germline ends. DNA for the CDR3: TGTGCCAGCACCAGGTCGGTCACAGATACGCAGTATTTT. Amino acid sequence: CASTRSVTDTQYF.

This clonotype was observed at least ten times. V usage is TRBV7-2 and J usage is TRBJ2-5; 13 bases fit TRBD2. Germline CDR1 SGHTA, CDR2 FQGNSA. This CDR3 is 17 amino acids long. Unmatched junction bases numbered 4, after V lost 1 base and J lost 2 bases. The CDR3 DNA reads as TGTGCCAGCAGCTTAGTGGGACTAGCGGGGAATCAAGAGACCCAGTACTTC. This codes for CASSLVGLAGNQETQYF.

V gene TRBV2 combines with J gene TRBJ2-1; no clear D gene. V lost 6 bases and J lost 6, with 9 bases in between. Germline CDR1 reads SNHLY; CDR2 reads FYNNEI. This CDR3 contains 12 residues. The CDR3 DNA sequence: TGTGCCAGCAGAAAGGAGTCCAATGAGCAGTTCTTC. Its translation is CASRKESNEQFF. The full variable domain, its missing parts supplied by reference TRBV2 and TRBJ2-1, is EPEVTQTPSHQVTQMGQEVILRCVPISNHLYFYWYRQILGQKVEFLVSFYNNEISEKSEIFDDQFSVERPDGSNFTLKIRSTKLEDSAMYFCASRKESNEQFFGPGTRLTVL.

This clonotype has just a few counts. The CDR3 protein is CASSSSRGGLNEQFF. CDR3 coding DNA: TGTGCCAGCAGCAGTTCGCGGGGGGGCCTGAATGAGCAGTTCTTC. This sequence joins TRBV7-3 and TRBJ2-1; 9 bases match TRBD2. Germline V gene data show CDR1 as SGHTA and CDR2 as FQGTGA. The CDR3 spans 15 residues. V lost 5 bases and J lost 7; bases outside the gene matches: 9.

The rearrangement uses TRBV6-6 and TRBJ2-1; 8 bases agree with TRBD2. The V gene's germline CDR1 is MNHNY and CDR2 SVGAGI (reference sequence). This CDR3 contains 16 residues. With V trimmed by 7 bases and J by 0 bases, 8 bases remained unmatched. The CDR3 is CASTGGTVSSYNEQFF. For the CDR3, the DNA is TGTGCCAGCACGGGGGGGACTGTGAGCTCCTACAATGAGCAGTTCTTC.

This clonotype has only a few counts. This rearrangement joins TRBV7-9 to TRBJ2-7; no reliable D call. Germline CDR1 and CDR2: SEHNR and FQNEAQ (reference sequence). V dropped 1 base and J dropped 5 bases, with 12 bases sitting between them. This CDR3 has 14 residues. This chain's CDR3 is CASSLVNWGNEQYF. CDR3 sequence (DNA): TGTGCCAGCAGCTTAGTAAATTGGGGTAACGAGCAGTACTTC.

V usage is TRBV4-3 and J usage is TRBJ1-5; 9 bases align to TRBD1. Germline V CDR1 and CDR2: LGHNA, YSLEER. The trim removed 0 bases at V and 6 bases at J, leaving 6 bases unmatched. The CDR3 has 16 residues. CDR3 DNA sequence: TGCGCCAGCAGCCAAGATTTAGGGGGACAGGGTCAGCCCCAGCATTTT. The encoded protein is CASSQDLGGQGQPQHF.

There are a few counts of this clonotype. The chain couples TRBV5-1 to TRBJ2-2; D unclear. V was pared by 2 bases and J by 2 bases, with 4 bases between. This CDR3 region has 13 residues. Germline V gene sequence: CDR1 SGHRS, CDR2 YFSETQ. CDR3: CASSFFNTGELFF. CDR3 DNA: TGCGCCAGCAGCTTCTTCAACACCGGGGAGCTGTTTTTT.

The J gene is TRBJ1-3, the V gene TRBV7-9; no firm D call. The germline V gene encodes CDR1 SEHNR and CDR2 FQNEAQ (reference sequence). Trimming stripped 3 bases from V and 10 bases from J, with 10 bases between. This CDR3 has 12 residues. This CDR3 is CASSFEGGTIYF. The CDR3 DNA reads TGTGCCAGCAGCTTTGAAGGAGGGACCATATATTTT.

This clonotype was picked up many times. The chain joins TRBV5-1 to TRBJ2-6; tentative D call: TRBD1 (6 bases). CDR1 is SGHRS, CDR2 YFSETQ, per germline. The germline V and J ends were trimmed by 0 bases and 2 bases, with 9 bases remaining between them. The CDR3 length is 16 residues. CDR3 bases: TGCGCCAGCAGCTTGGGGACAGCTCCTGGGGCCAACGTCCTGACTTTC. Translation: CASSLGTAPGANVLTF.

There are a few counts of this clonotype. The V call is TRBV4-3, the J call TRBJ2-7, with 7 bases aligning to TRBD1. CDR3 size: 14 residues. Germline assignment: CDR1 LGHNA and CDR2 YSLEER. The V segment lost 0 bases and the J segment 12 bases; nucleotides outside the gene matches: 11. CDR3 bases: TGCGCCAGCAGCCAAGATCTCAACCTGGGACAGCCGTACTTC. It encodes CASSQDLNLGQPYF.

This clonotype was seen a handful of times. The chain has TRBV6-2 or TRBV6-3 and TRBJ1-5; TRBD1 might be the D (6 bases). Germline values: CDR1 MNHEY, CDR2 SVGEGT. CDR3 length equals 15 residues. The V and J ends lost 5 bases and 7 bases respectively, with 18 bases between them. The CDR3 DNA follows: TGTGCCAGCAGTGTCACAGGGTATCCTACGCAGCCCCAGCATTTT. It codes for CASSVTGYPTQPQHF.